The 20 T cell receptor beta chains in this list originate from one sample, sequenced in a study of CD8 T cells in ankylosing spondylitis. TCRdb reanalysed the 5' RACE reads using MiXCR and keeps one entry per CDR3 protein. The table records approximately 200,000 distinct CDR3 sequences, roughly 13% of them present only once. The sequencing sample was made of blood, either unsorted or a sorted T cell fraction (not recorded which). The receptors here all came from a male donor with ankylosing spondylitis or in good health (not recorded which).

This clonotype was counted only a few times. V is TRBV27 and J is TRBJ2-4; D ambiguous. The CDR3 sequence is 12 residues long. The germline V and J ends were trimmed by 8 bases and 6 bases, with 11 bases remaining between them. CDR1 is MNHEY, CDR2 SMNVEV, per germline (reference sequence). Written as DNA, the CDR3 is TGTGCCAGCGGTCCGTTGGGAAACATTCAGTACTTC. This codes for CASGPLGNIQYF.

The chain uses TRBV4-1 and TRBJ1-1; no definite D call. V lost 2 bases and J lost 1, with 8 bases in between. This CDR3 has 14 amino acids. Germline CDR1 MGHRA, CDR2 YSYEKL. For the CDR3, the DNA is TGCGCCAGCAGCCAAACCCGGGGGAACACTGAAGCTTTCTTT. As protein: CASSQTRGNTEAFF.

This chain joins TRBV19 and TRBJ2-7, with a weak D call TRBD1 (6 bases). Trimming shortened V by 1 base and J by 3 bases, and 7 bases separated the two germline ends. There are 13 residues in the CDR3. Per the germline V gene, CDR1 is LNHDA and CDR2 is SQIVND (reference sequence). CDR3 protein: CASSIGDNYEQYF. The CDR3, as DNA: TGTGCCAGTAGTATAGGGGACAACTACGAGCAGTACTTC.

V is TRBV25-1 and J is TRBJ1-2; the D is unclear. V gave up 6 bases and J gave up 2 bases, with 10 bases separating them. Germline loops: CDR1 MGHDK, CDR2 SYGVNS. The CDR3 consists of 13 residues. CDR3 in amino acids: CASSVSSNYGYTF. The DNA for the CDR3 is TGTGCCAGCAGCGTTTCCAGCAACTATGGCTACACCTTC.

The chain is built from TRBV5-1 and TRBJ2-1, with 7 bases matching TRBD1. The V gene end was trimmed by 7 bases and the J gene end by 5 bases; junction bases not matched to a gene: 6. CDR3 length equals 13 residues. From germline, CDR1 is SGHRS and CDR2 YFSETQ. CDR3 region: CASVGTVHNEQFF. The CDR3 DNA follows: TGCGCCAGCGTCGGGACAGTTCACAATGAGCAGTTCTTC.

The chain carries TRBV7-7 and TRBJ2-1; TRBD1 might be the D (6 bases). Deletions cut 5 bases from V and 13 bases from J, with 15 bases between. Germline V CDR1 and CDR2: SSHAT, FNYEAQ (reference sequence). The CDR3 runs 12 residues. CDR3 amino acids: CASSMATGAQFF. The DNA for the CDR3 is TGTGCCAGCAGCATGGCGACAGGTGCCCAGTTCTTC.

J is TRBJ1-4 and V is TRBV7-9, with D possibly matching TRBD1 (6 bases). Germline assignment: CDR1 SEHNR and CDR2 FQNEAQ (reference sequence). The CDR3 totals 15 residues. Deletions cut 3 bases from V and 5 bases from J, with 13 bases between. The CDR3 protein is CASSFSGTLNEKLFF. The CDR3 nucleotides read TGTGCCAGCAGCTTTTCCGGGACATTAAATGAAAAACTGTTTTTT.

This clonotype was detected only once. This sequence joins TRBV30 and TRBJ2-2; no firm D call. The CDR3 totals 12 residues. Germline V gene lookup returns CDR1 GTSNPN and CDR2 SVGIG (reference sequence). Trimming pared 1 base from V and 4 bases from J, leaving 4 bases between. DNA for the CDR3: TGTGCCTGGAGTGAGTTCACCGGGGAGCTGTTTTTT. Translating it yields CAWSEFTGELFF.

In this sample, this clonotype turned up a few times. The chain combines TRBV19 with TRBJ1-5; D remains ambiguous. The CDR3 has 15 amino acids. With 5 bases removed from V and 0 bases from J, the gap between germline ends came to 11 bases. The germline gives CDR1 LNHDA, CDR2 SQIVND (reference sequence). CDR3 loop: CASSPRSYSNQPQHF. For the CDR3, the DNA is TGTGCCAGTAGTCCCCGCTCATATAGCAATCAGCCCCAGCATTTT. The full variable domain, with the rest looked up from reference TRBV19 and TRBJ1-5, is DGGITQSPKYLFRKEGQNVTLSCEQNLNHDAMYWYRQDPGQGLRLIYYSQIVNDFQKGDIAEGYSVSREKKESFPLTVTSAQKNPTAFYLCASSPRSYSNQPQHFGDGTRLSIL.

The gene calls are TRBV12-3 or TRBV12-4 and TRBJ2-3; D uncertain. Trimming stripped 4 bases from V and 0 bases from J, with 8 bases between. The CDR3 runs to 14 residues. CDR3 region: CASSWGRSTDTQYF. DNA of the CDR3: TGTGCCAGCAGTTGGGGTCGGAGCACAGATACGCAGTATTTT.

There are a few counts of this clonotype. The gene calls are TRBV7-9 and TRBJ2-1; D uncertain. Germline CDR1 SEHNR, CDR2 FQNEAQ (reference sequence). This CDR3 region has 16 residues. The germline V and J ends were trimmed by 1 base and 6 bases, with 16 bases remaining between them. CDR3 region: CASSLVPNPQGNEQFF. The CDR3 DNA follows: TGTGCCAGCAGCTTAGTGCCTAACCCCCAAGGCAATGAGCAGTTCTTC. Based on the CDR3 plus reference TRBV7-9 and TRBJ2-1, the full variable domain is DTGVSQNPRHKITKRGQNVTFRCDPISEHNRLYWYRQTLGQGPEFLTYFQNEAQLEKSRLLSDRFSAERPKGSFSTLEIQRTEQGDSAMYLCASSLVPNPQGNEQFFGPGTRLTVL.

This chain joins TRBV11-2 and TRBJ2-7; 8 nucleotides line up with TRBD1. The CDR3 contains 12 residues. V was clipped by 6 bases and J by 6 bases; unmatched bases: 4. In germline, CDR1 is SGHAT, CDR2 FQNNGV. The chain's CDR3 is CASSGQGSEQYF. DNA of the CDR3: TGTGCCAGCAGTGGACAGGGAAGCGAGCAGTACTTC.

This clonotype occurred a few times. This chain joins TRBV15 and TRBJ2-7, with TRBD1 matching 12 bases. Germline V gives CDR1 LNHNV, CDR2 YYDKDF (reference sequence). V was pared by 0 bases and J by 5 bases, with 8 bases of the junction left unmatched. The CDR3 sequence is 17 residues long. In DNA, the CDR3 is TGTGCCACCAGCAGAGAGGGGACAGGGGGCAATCGAGACGAGCAGTACTTC. It translates to CATSREGTGGNRDEQYF.

This clonotype has only one observation. The CDR3 end shows no conserved phenylalanine or tryptophan, and so a read error is likely. This chain connects TRBV20-1 to TRBJ2-3; TRBD2 matches 14 bases. CDR1 and CDR2 from the germline V gene are DFQATT and SNEGSKA (reference sequence). Trimming at V came to 3 bases and at J to 1 base, leaving 3 bases not matched to a gene. CDR3 length equals 16 residues. In nucleotides, the CDR3 is TGCAGTGCTAGGGGGACTAGCGGGGGCCGCACAGATACGCAGTATCTT. Translation: CSARGTSGGRTDTQYL.

This clonotype was counted a few times. The chain has TRBV5-1 and TRBJ2-7; 12 bases are a match to TRBD1. Per the germline V gene, CDR1 is SGHRS and CDR2 is YFSETQ. V dropped 4 bases and J dropped 5; count of bases not matched to a gene: 10. This CDR3 has 16 residues. CDR3 nucleotide sequence: TGCGCCAGCAGCGCCGGGACAGGGGGCGAGGGTGACGAGCAGTACTTC. This translates into CASSAGTGGEGDEQYF. Looking up the rest from reference TRBV5-1 and TRBJ2-7 gives the full variable domain: KAGVTQTPRYLIKTRGQQVTLSCSPISGHRSVSWYQQTPGQGLQFLFEYFSETQRNKGNFPGRFSGRQFSNSRSEMNVSTLELGDSALYLCASSAGTGGEGDEQYFGPGTRLTVT.

This clonotype was counted between two and nine times. The chain recombines TRBV30 with TRBJ1-1; D ambiguous. The CDR3 is 14 residues long. V was shortened by 5 bases and J by 1 base, with 14 bases between the two germline ends. The germline V gene has CDR1 GTSNPN and CDR2 SVGIG (reference sequence). The CDR3 nucleotides are TGTGCCTGGGACCTTAGCAAAGGGAACACTGAAGCTTTCTTT. Protein product: CAWDLSKGNTEAFF.

This clonotype was detected a few times. The chain uses TRBV7-9 and TRBJ2-3; 7 nucleotides agree with TRBD2. Trimming removed 5 bases from V and 2 bases from J; junction bases left unmatched: 7. CDR1 SEHNR and CDR2 FQNEAQ come from the germline V gene (reference sequence). This CDR3 contains 15 residues. This CDR3 is CASSLGDYSTDTQYF. The CDR3 DNA follows: TGTGCCAGCAGCCTGGGGGACTACTCCACAGATACGCAGTATTTT.

As DNA, the CDR3 is TGCAGTGCGCCCGGGACAGCGCTAGCCAAAAACATTCAGTACTTC. Amino acid sequence: CSAPGTALAKNIQYF. The chain employs TRBV20-1 and TRBJ2-4, with 7 positions matching TRBD1. CDR3 length: 15 amino acids. Trimming cost V 6 bases and J 0 bases; bases outside gene matches: 8. Germline assignment: CDR1 DFQATT and CDR2 SNEGSKA (reference sequence).

This clonotype came up many times. This CDR3 reads CASSFGTVNYGYTF. CDR3 DNA sequence: TGTGCCAGCAGCTTCGGGACGGTGAACTATGGCTACACCTTC. The chain combines TRBV5-6 with TRBJ1-2; tentative D call: TRBD1 (5 bases). The V and J ends lost 2 bases and 2 bases respectively, with 10 bases between them. Germline-derived CDR1 and CDR2 are SGHDT and YYEEEE. The CDR3 runs to 14 residues.

A few counts support this clonotype. This chain links TRBV5-6 with TRBJ2-3; tentatively, D is TRBD2 (6 bases). The CDR3 is 14 residues long. Germline values: CDR1 SGHDT, CDR2 YYEEEE. Trimming stripped 6 bases from V and 2 bases from J, with 13 bases between. The CDR3 coding sequence is TGTGCCAGCACCCAGGGAGGCCTCACAGATACGCAGTATTTT. Amino acids: CASTQGGLTDTQYF.